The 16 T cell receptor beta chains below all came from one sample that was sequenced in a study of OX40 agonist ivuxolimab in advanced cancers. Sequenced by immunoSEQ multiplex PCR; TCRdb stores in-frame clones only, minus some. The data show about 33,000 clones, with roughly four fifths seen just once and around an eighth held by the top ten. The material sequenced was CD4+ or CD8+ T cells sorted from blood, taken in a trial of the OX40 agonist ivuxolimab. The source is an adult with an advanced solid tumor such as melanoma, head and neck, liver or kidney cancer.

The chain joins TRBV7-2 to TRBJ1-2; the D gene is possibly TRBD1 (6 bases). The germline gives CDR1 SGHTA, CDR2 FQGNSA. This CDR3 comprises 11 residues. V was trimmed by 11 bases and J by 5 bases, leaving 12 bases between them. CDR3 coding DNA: TGTGCCCAAGGGGGTAATTATGGCTACACCTTC. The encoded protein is CAQGGNYGYTF.

CDR3 sequence (DNA): TGTGCCAGCAGCCTTCGGACGGGACTTCAAGAGACCCAGTACTTC. Its translation is CASSLRTGLQETQYF. V is TRBV7-9 and J is TRBJ2-5; D is perhaps TRBD2 (6 bases). V was shortened by 5 bases and J by 2 bases, with 15 bases between the two germline ends. The length of the CDR3 is 15 residues. CDR1 is SEHNR, CDR2 FQNEAQ, per germline (reference sequence).

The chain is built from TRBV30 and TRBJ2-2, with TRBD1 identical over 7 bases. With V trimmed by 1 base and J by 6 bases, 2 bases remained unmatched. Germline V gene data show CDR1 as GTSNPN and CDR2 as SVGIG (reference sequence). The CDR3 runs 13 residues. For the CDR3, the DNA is TGTGCCTGGAGTGACAGGGGTCCCGGGGAGCTGTTTTTT. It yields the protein CAWSDRGPGELFF.

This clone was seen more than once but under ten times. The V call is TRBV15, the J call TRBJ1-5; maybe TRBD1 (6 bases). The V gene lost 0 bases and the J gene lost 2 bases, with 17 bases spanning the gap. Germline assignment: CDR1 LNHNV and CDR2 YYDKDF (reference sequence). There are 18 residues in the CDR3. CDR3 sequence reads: CATSRDGGDRYGNQPQHF. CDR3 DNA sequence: TGTGCCACCAGCAGAGATGGGGGCGACAGGTATGGCAATCAGCCCCAGCATTTT. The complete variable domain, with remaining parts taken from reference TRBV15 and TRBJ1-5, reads DAMVIQNPRYQVTQFGKPVTLSCSQTLNHNVMYWYQQKSSQAPKLLFHYYDKDFNNEADTPDNFQSRRPNTSFCFLDIRSPGLGDTAMYLCATSRDGGDRYGNQPQHFGDGTRLSIL.

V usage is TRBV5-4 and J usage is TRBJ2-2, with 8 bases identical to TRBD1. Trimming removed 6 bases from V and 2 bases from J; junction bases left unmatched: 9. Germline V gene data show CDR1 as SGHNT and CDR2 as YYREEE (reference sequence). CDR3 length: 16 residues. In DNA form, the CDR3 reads TGTGCCAGCACCATCCAAGGGACAGGAAACACCGGGGAGCTGTTTTTT. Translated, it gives CASTIQGTGNTGELFF.

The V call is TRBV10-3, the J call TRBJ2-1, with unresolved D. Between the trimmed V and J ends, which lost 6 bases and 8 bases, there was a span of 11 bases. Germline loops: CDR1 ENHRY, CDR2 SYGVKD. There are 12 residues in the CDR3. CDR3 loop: CAISPISDEQFF. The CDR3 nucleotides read TGTGCCATCAGCCCAATATCGGATGAGCAGTTCTTC.

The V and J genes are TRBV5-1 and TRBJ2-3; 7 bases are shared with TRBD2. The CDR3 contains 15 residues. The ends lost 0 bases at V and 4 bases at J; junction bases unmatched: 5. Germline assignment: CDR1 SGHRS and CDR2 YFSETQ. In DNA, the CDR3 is TGCGCCAGCAGCTTGGATCCGGGGGGTTCAGATACGCAGTATTTT. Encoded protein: CASSLDPGGSDTQYF.

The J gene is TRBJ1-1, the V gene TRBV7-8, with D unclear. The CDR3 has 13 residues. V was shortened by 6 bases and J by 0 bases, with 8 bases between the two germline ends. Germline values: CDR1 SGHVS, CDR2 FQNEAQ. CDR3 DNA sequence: TGTGCCAGCAGTACGGGGATGAACACTGAAGCTTTCTTT. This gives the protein CASSTGMNTEAFF.

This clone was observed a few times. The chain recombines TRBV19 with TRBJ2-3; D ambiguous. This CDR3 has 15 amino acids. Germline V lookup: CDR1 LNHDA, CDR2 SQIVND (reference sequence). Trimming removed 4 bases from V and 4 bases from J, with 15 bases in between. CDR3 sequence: CASSTGRKSADTQYF. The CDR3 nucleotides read TGTGCCAGTAGTACCGGCCGAAAGAGCGCAGATACGCAGTATTTT.

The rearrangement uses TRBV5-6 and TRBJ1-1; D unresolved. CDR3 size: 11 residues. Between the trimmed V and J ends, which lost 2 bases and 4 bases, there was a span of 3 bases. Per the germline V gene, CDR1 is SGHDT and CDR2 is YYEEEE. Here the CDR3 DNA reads TGTGCCAGCAGCTTTATCACTGAAGCTTTCTTT. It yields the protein CASSFITEAFF.

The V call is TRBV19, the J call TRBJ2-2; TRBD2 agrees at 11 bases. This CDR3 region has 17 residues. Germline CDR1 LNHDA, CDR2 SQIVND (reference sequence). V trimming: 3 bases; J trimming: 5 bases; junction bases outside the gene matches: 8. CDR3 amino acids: CASSIGLAGGRTGELFF. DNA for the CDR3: TGTGCCAGTAGTATTGGTCTAGCGGGGGGTCGAACCGGGGAGCTGTTTTTT.

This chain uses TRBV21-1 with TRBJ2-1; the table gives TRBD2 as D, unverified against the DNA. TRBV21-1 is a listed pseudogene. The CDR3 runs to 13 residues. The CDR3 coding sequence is TGTGCCATGCGGGGGTTCCGTAGGAATGAGCAGTTCTTC. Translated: CAMRGFRRNEQFF.

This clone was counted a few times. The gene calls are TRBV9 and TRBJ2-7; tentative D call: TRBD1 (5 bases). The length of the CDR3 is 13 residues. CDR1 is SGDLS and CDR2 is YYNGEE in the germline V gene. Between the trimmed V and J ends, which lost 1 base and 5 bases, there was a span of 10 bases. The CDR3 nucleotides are TGTGCCAGCAGCGTATTAGGGGCGAACGAGCAGTACTTC. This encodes CASSVLGANEQYF.

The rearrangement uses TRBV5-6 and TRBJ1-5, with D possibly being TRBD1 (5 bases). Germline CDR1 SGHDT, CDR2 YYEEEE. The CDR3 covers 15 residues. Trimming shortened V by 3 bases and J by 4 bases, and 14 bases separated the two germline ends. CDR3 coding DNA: TGTGCCAGCAGCTGGGGCTGGGACGGAAATCAGCCCCAGCATTTT. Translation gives CASSWGWDGNQPQHF. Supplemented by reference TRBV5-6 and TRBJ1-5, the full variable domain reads DAGVTQSPTHLIKTRGQQVTLRCSPKSGHDTVSWYQQALGQGPQFIFQYYEEEERQRGNFPDRFSGHQFPNYSSELNVNALLLGDSALYLCASSWGWDGNQPQHFGDGTRLSIL.

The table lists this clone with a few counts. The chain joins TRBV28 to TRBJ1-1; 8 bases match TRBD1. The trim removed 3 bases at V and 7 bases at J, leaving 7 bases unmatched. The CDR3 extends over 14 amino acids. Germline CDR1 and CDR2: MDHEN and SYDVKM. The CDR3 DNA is TGTGCCAGCAGTTTTCCCAGGGGGCTAGGTGAAGCTTTCTTT. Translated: CASSFPRGLGEAFF. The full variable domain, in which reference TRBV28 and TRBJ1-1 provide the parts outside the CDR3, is DVKVTQSSRYLVKRTGEKVFLECVQDMDHENMFWYRQDPGLGLRLIYFSYDVKMKEKGDIPEGYSVSREKKERFSLILESASTNQTSMYLCASSFPRGLGEAFFGQGTRLTVV.

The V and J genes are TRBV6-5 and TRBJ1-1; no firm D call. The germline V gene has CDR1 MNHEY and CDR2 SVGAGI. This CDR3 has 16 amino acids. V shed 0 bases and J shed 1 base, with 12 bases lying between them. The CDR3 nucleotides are TGTGCCAGCAGTTACTCCCGGGTCAGGCGGAACACTGAAGCTTTCTTT. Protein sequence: CASSYSRVRRNTEAFF.